This is a list of T cell receptor beta chains from one sample in a study of cytomegalovirus exposure and HLA in healthy donors. Sequencing used immunoSEQ multiplex PCR; TCRdb keeps in-frame clones, though not all of them. This sample carries around 55,000 clones, about 69% of them seen once, and the ten largest clones take approximately 30%. Specimen: PBMCs. These receptors were collected from a man in his forties or fifties in good health and CMV-seropositive. Both conserved end residues are part of each CDR3. The D gene is left open where the match is weak. Rows give clone size only sometimes, using once, few, many, or a class for an expanded clone.

>TRBV6-6|TRBD1|.|TRBJ2-7
TGTGCCAGCAAAAACAGGGGCGACTCCTACGAGCAGTACTTC
CASKNRGDSYEQYF
>TRBV6-6|TRBD1|.|TRBJ2-7
TGTGCCAGTCAGACAGGGGTTTCCTACGAGCAGTACTTC
CASQTGVSYEQYF
>TRBV29-1|TRBD1|.|TRBJ2-1
TGCAGCGTCGACAGGGGTACCTACAATGAGCAGTTCTTC
CSVDRGTYNEQFF
>TRBV7-9|.|.|TRBJ2-5
TGTGCCAGCAGCTTCCGACAGGGTGCGGGGCAAGAGACCCAGTACTTC
CASSFRQGAGQETQYF
>TRBV5-6|.|few|TRBJ2-7
TGTGCCAGCAGCTCAAGACAGGGACTTATGAAGAACTACGAGCAGTACTTC
CASSSRQGLMKNYEQYF
>TRBV7-9|TRBD2|.|TRBJ2-5
TGTGCCAGCAGCTGGCCTAGCGGAAAAGAGACCCAGTACTTC
CASSWPSGKETQYF
>TRBV21-1|.|.|TRBJ2-7
TGTGCCAGCAGCCGAAGACAGGGTAGGTACGAGCAGTACTTC
CASSRRQGRYEQYF
>TRBV6-5|.|.|TRBJ1-5
TGTGCCAGCAGGACAGGTGACGGCAATCAGCCCCAGCATTTT
CASRTGDGNQPQHF
>TRBV11-2|.|few|TRBJ2-1
TGTGCCAGCAGCTTAGATCTGGAGCAGTTCTTC
CASSLDLEQFF
>TRBV10-2|TRBD1|.|TRBJ1-1
TGCGCCAGCATAAGATCAGGGGGCTATGAGAACACTGAAGCTTTCTTT
CASIRSGGYENTEAFF
>TRBV13|TRBD1|.|TRBJ1-6
TGTGCCAGCAGCTCCCCCTCCCAGGGGGCTTTTAATTCACCCCTCCACTTT
CASSSPSQGAFNSPLHF
>TRBV5-1|.|few|TRBJ1-1
TGCGCCAGCAGCTTATCCACAGGCCGAAACACTGAAGCTTTCTTT
CASSLSTGRNTEAFF
>TRBV6-5|.|.|TRBJ1-2
TGTGCCAGCAGCGACCCAGGGGAATCCTATGGCTACACCTTC
CASSDPGESYGYTF
>TRBV11-2|TRBD2|.|TRBJ2-7
TGTGCCAGCAGCTTAGGGGAGGGCCGGGAGCAGTACTTC
CASSLGEGREQYF
>TRBV5-6|.|.|TRBJ1-1
TGTGCCAGCAGCTTGGGGGAGGGGCGGGGGAACACTGAAGCTTTCTTT
CASSLGEGRGNTEAFF
>TRBV5-8|TRBD2|.|TRBJ2-5
TGTGCCAGCAGCTCGAGACTAGCGGTCCTTCAAGAGACCCAGTACTTC
CASSSRLAVLQETQYF
>TRBV2|.|.|TRBJ1-6
TGTGCCACAGGTTCACCCCTCCACTTT
CATGSPLHF
>TRBV7-2|.|medium-sized|TRBJ1-1
TGTGCCAGCAGCTTAGGGGGTGGGCAGGGGCTTATGAACACTGAAGCTTTCTTT
CASSLGGGQGLMNTEAFF
>TRBV6-5|.|once|TRBJ1-6
TGTGCCAGCTACCGGTTGCCCAATAATTCACCCCTCCACTTT
CASYRLPNNSPLHF
>TRBV6-1|.|few|TRBJ1-2
TGTGCCAGCAGTGACATGGGTAGGCGGCACTATGGCTACACCTTC
CASSDMGRRHYGYTF
>TRBV5-1|.|.|TRBJ1-3
TGCGCCAGCAGCCCCGGGGGGATTGGCTCTGGAAACACCATATATTTT
CASSPGGIGSGNTIYF
>TRBV6-5|TRBD1|once|TRBJ1-1
TGTGCCAGCAGTACGGCCGGGACAGCGAACACTGAAGCTTTCTTT
CASSTAGTANTEAFF
>TRBV10-3|TRBD1|.|TRBJ2-2
TGTGCCATCATGGGGACAGGGGGCGGAACCGGGGAGCTGTTTTTT
CAIMGTGGGTGELFF
>TRBV7-2|.|once|TRBJ2-1
TGTGCCAGCAGCTTGGAGCTCTCCTACAATGAGCAGTTCTTC
CASSLELSYNEQFF
>TRBV11-3|.|once|TRBJ2-1
TGTGCCAGCAGCTTAGATCTAAGCTCCTACAATGAGCAGTTCTTC
CASSLDLSSYNEQFF
>TRBV6-6|TRBD2|.|TRBJ2-2
TGTGCCAGCAGGGTAGCGGGGGCAGCCGGGGAGCTGTTTTTT
CASRVAGAAGELFF
>TRBV28|TRBD1|once|TRBJ2-7
TGTGCCAGCAGGTCCGGGACAGGGGAAACCTACGAGCAGTACTTC
CASRSGTGETYEQYF
>TRBV27|.|.|TRBJ2-6
TGTGCCAGCAGCGTCACGAGGGTTGGGGCCAACGTCCTGACTTTC
CASSVTRVGANVLTF
>TRBV6-5|TRBD1|.|TRBJ1-2
TGTGCCAGCAGTTACTCGGACAGGGACTTCTATGGCTACACCTTC
CASSYSDRDFYGYTF
>TRBV5-1|.|.|TRBJ1-4
TGCGCCAGCAGTACAGGGCCTAATGAAAAACTGTTTTTT
CASSTGPNEKLFF
>TRBV4-1|.|once|TRBJ2-7
TGCGCCAGCAGCCAAGCCGCCGACTACTCCTACGAGCAGTACTTC
CASSQAADYSYEQYF
>TRBV19|.|.|TRBJ1-5
TGTGCCAGTAGTATCATGGGCGGCAATCAGCCCCAGCATTTT
CASSIMGGNQPQHF
>TRBV5-1|TRBD1|once|TRBJ1-2
TGCGCCAGCAGCTCGACAGGGGTCAGTGGCTACACCTTC
CASSSTGVSGYTF
>TRBV19|.|.|TRBJ1-2
TGTGCCAGTAGTATGAGCTGGGGGGATGGCTACACCTTC
CASSMSWGDGYTF
>TRBV10-3|.|once|TRBJ2-7
TGTGCCATCAGTGAGTCGGCGGGGGCTACCAGGGACGAGCAGTACTTC
CAISESAGATRDEQYF
>TRBV4-3|TRBD2|.|TRBJ2-3
TGCGCCAGCAGCCAGGCGCTAGCGGAGAGCACAGATACGCAGTATTTT
CASSQALAESTDTQYF
>TRBV29-1|TRBD2|.|TRBJ2-3
TGCAGCGTTGTCGGTAGCGGGGGGCCTGGAGATACGCAGTATTTT
CSVVGSGGPGDTQYF
>TRBV6-6|.|.|TRBJ1-2
TGTGCCAGCGGCCTCTATGGCTACACCTTC
CASGLYGYTF